This note documents a single T cell receptor beta chain sequence. Its antigen is currently not known. Nothing much larger sits one base from this clone, and base qualities are not available. Whole blood was collected in K2EDTA tubes by collaborating institutions according to the institutions' own protocols. For TCRbeta analysis, collaborators shipped samples in one of three forms: frozen whole blood, isolated PBMCs, or DNA extracted from either of those sample types. TCRbeta CDR3 regions were amplified from genomic DNA using the immunoSEQ Assay, a bias-controlled multiplex PCR. As for the original processing: Nucleated cell counts per sample were estimated from amplification of reference gene primers within the assay. To quantify the absolute abundance of each unique TCRbeta CDR3 rearrangement, sequence reads were collapsed and filtered. For each sample, productive Simpson clonality was calculated as the square root of Simpson's diversity index across productive rearrangements. Not all clones reach the TCRdb copy of this immuneACCESS table, which keeps in-frame sequences only. Checked studies attribute under half of the gap to unresolved V genes and leave the rest unexplained. The DNA was the basis for D and trimming; V, J and clone size are from that table. This sample comprises about 160,000 clones, over 85% of them detected only once. The ten biggest clones cover about 18% of the sample.

Measured from the cysteine to the phenylalanine, the CDR3 is 13 residues long. Of all the DNA, just the CDR3 is kept, 39 bases in frame from base 1. CDR1 and CDR2 are drawn from the germline V gene: SGHTA, FQGNSA. V loses 3 bases at its end and J loses 5 bases; junction bases beyond the gene matches: 3. This sample is drawn from a study of blood T cell repertoires in COVID-19 (TCRdb year 2020). Broadly, across the study: Samples covering the acute and convalescent phases of COVID-19 were provided by collaborators in the United States, Italy and Spain. The prospective study material was composed of cDNA or gDNA derived from T cells, B-cell-depleted T cells, or PBMCs. The dataset comprised deeply sampled blood TCRbeta repertoires from subjects exposed to, actively infected with, or recovered from COVID-19. A freely available public database, intended as a resource for researchers studying the immune response to SARS-CoV-2, is where the repertoires were released. The samples were drawn from the first 160 participants of the ongoing ImmuneRACE study and from over a thousand subjects provided by 6 global collaborators. Sample metadata almost always included a de-identified subject ID, COVID-19 status, age in years and sex. HLA class I and class II types, where available, came from metadata supplied by the sample provider rather than from assay-based typing.

Results and caveats for the whole study, not just this receptor: The quantity of clinical and demographic metadata differed by source and by participant and was supplied without curation.

The sequenced sample consisted of peripheral blood. This TCR was recovered from a man aged 55 to 70 with active or convalescent COVID-19. The chain joins TRBV7-2 to TRBJ1-1, and 7 junctional nucleotides match TRBD1. The CDR3 protein: CASSFDRDTEAFF. The DNA sequence is as follows: TGTGCCAGCAGCTTCGACAGGGATACTGAAGCTTTCTTT.